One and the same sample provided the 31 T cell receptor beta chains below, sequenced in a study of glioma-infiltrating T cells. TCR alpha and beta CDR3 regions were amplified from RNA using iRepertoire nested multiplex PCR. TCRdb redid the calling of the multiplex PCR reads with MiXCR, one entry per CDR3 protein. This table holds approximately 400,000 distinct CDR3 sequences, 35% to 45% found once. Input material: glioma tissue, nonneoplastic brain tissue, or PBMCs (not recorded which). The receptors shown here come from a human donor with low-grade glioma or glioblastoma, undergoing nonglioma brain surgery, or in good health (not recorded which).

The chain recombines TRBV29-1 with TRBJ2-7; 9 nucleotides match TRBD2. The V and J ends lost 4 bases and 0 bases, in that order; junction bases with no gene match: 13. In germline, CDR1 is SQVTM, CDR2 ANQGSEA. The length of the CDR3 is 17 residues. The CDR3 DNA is TGCAGCGTTGTGATGGTCCTAGCGGGAACAAGCTCCTACGAGCAGTACTTC. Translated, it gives CSVVMVLAGTSSYEQYF.

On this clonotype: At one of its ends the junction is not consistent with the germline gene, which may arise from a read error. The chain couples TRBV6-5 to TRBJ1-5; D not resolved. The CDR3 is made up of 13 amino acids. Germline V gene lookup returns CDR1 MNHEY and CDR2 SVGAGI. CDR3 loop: CASSNSPRQPQHF. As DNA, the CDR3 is TGTGCCAGCAGTAACTCCCCACGACAGCCCCAGCATTTT.

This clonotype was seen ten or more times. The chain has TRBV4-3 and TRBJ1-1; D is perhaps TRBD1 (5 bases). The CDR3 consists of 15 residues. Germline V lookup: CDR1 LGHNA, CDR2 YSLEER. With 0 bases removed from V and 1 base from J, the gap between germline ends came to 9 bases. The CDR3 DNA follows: TGCGCCAGCAGCCAAGAAAGAGGGGAGAACACTGAAGCTTTCTTT. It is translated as CASSQERGENTEAFF.

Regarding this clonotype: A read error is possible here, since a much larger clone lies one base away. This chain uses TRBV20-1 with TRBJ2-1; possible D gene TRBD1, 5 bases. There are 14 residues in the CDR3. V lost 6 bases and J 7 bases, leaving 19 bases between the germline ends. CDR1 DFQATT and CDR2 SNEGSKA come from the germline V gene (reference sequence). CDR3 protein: CSADRSGQNNEQFF. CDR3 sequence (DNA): TGCAGTGCCGATAGGTCAGGGCAGAATAATGAGCAGTTCTTC.

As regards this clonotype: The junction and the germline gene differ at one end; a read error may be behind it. CDR3 residues: CGAEQAGGQTDTQYF. The CDR3 DNA reads TGCGGTGCTGAACAAGCGGGAGGGCAAACAGATACGCAGTATTTT. The chain recombines TRBV20-1 with TRBJ2-3, with 10 bases aligning to TRBD2. The germline V gene encodes CDR1 DFQATT and CDR2 SNEGSKA (reference sequence). CDR3 size: 15 residues.

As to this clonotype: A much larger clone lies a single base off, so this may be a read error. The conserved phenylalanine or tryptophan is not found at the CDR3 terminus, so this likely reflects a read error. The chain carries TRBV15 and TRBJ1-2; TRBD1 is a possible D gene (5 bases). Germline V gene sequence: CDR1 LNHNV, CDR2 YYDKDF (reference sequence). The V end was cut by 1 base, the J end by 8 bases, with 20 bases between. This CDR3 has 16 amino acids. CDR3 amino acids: CATSRVPEDKVEGYTS. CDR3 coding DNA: TGTGCCACCAGCAGAGTCCCAGAGGACAAGGTGGAAGGCTACACCTCC.

CDR3 loop: CASRRGLADEQYF. In nucleotides, the CDR3 is TGTGCCAGCAGAAGGGGACTAGCTGACGAGCAGTACTTC. This sequence joins TRBV2 and TRBJ2-7; 9 nucleotides match TRBD2. Germline V gene data show CDR1 as SNHLY and CDR2 as FYNNEI. Germline trimming cut 6 bases from V and 5 bases from J; bases unmatched to any gene: 5. This CDR3 contains 13 residues.

DNA of the CDR3: TGTGCCAGCAGCCCCCTAATCGGGACGACCTCCTACGAGCAGTACTTC. It translates to CASSPLIGTTSYEQYF. The genes are TRBV5-6 and TRBJ2-7, with D perhaps TRBD1 or TRBD2 (5 bases each). The germline V gene encodes CDR1 SGHDT and CDR2 YYEEEE. The CDR3 sequence is 16 residues long. Trimming took 4 bases from V and 0 from J, leaving 17 bases between them.

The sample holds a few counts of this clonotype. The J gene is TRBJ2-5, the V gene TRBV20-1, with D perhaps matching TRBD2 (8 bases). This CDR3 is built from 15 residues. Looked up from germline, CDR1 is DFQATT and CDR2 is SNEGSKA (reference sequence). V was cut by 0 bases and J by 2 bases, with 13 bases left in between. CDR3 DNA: TGCAGTGCTAGAGATAGCGGGACAGCGCAAGAGACCCAGTACTTC. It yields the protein CSARDSGTAQETQYF.

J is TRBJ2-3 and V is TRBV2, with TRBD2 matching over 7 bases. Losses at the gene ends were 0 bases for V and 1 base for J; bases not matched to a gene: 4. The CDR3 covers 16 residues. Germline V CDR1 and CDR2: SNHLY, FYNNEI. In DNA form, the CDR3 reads TGTGCCAGCAGTGAAGCGTCGCTAGCGGGCACAGATACGCAGTATTTT. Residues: CASSEASLAGTDTQYF.

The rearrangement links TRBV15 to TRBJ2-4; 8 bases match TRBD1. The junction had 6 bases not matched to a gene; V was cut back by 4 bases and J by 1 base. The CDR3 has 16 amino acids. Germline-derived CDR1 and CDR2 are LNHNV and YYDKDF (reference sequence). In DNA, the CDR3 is TGTGCCACCAGCACTGACCGGGACAGGGCCAAAAACATTCAGTACTTC. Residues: CATSTDRDRAKNIQYF. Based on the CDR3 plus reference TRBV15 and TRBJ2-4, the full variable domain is DAMVIQNPRYQVTQFGKPVTLSCSQTLNHNVMYWYQQKSSQAPKLLFHYYDKDFNNEADTPDNFQSRRPNTSFCFLDIRSPGLGDTAMYLCATSTDRDRAKNIQYFGAGTRLSVL.

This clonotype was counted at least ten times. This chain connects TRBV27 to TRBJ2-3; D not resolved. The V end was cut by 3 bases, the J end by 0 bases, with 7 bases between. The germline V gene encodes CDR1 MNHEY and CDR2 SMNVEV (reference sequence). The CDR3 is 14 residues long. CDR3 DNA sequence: TGTGCCAGCAGTTTTGGCATTAGCACAGATACGCAGTATTTT. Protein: CASSFGISTDTQYF.

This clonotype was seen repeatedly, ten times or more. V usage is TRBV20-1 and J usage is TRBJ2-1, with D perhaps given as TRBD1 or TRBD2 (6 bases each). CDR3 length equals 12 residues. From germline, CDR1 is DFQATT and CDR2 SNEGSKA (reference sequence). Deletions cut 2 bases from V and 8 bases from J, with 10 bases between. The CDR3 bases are TGCAGTGCTAGACTCGGGGGCCATGAGCAGTTCTTC. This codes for CSARLGGHEQFF.

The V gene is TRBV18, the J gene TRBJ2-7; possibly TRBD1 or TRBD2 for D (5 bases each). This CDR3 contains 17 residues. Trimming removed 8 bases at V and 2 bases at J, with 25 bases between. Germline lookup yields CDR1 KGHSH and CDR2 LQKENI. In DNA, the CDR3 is TGTGCCAGCGCAACCTCCAACCGGGGCCCTCAAGCCTACGAGCAGTACTTC. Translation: CASATSNRGPQAYEQYF.

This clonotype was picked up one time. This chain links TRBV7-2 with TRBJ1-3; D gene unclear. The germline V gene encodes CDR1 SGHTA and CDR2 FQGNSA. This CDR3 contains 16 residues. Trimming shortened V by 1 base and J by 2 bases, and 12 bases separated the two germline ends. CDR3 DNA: TGTGCCAGCAGCTTAGGTAACTTCCGAACTGGAAACACCATATATTTT. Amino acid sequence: CASSLGNFRTGNTIYF.

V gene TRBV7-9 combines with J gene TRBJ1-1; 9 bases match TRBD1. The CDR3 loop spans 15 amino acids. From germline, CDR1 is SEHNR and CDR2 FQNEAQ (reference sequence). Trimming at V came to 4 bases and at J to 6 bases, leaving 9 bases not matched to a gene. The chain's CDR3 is CASSSSDRGVAEAFF. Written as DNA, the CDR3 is TGTGCCAGCAGCTCCTCGGACAGGGGCGTCGCTGAAGCTTTCTTT.

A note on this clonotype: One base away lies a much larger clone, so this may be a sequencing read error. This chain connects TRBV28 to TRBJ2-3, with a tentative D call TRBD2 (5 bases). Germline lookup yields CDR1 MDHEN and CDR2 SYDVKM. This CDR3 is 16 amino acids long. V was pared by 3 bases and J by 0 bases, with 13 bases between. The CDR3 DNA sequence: TGTGCCAGCAGTTTGTATGAGGGCGCTAGCACAGATACGCAGTATTTT. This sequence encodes CASSLYEGASTDTQYF. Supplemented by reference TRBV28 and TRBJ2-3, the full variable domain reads DVKVTQSSRYLVKRTGEKVFLECVQDMDHENMFWYRQDPGLGLRLIYFSYDVKMKEKGDIPEGYSVSREKKERFSLILESASTNQTSMYLCASSLYEGASTDTQYFGPGTRLTVL.

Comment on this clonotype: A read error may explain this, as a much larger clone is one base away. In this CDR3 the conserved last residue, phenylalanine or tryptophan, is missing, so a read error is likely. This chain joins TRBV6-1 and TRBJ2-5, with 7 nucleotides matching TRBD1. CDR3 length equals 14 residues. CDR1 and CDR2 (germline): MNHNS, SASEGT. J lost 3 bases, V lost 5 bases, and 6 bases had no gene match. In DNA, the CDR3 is TGTGCCAGCAGTCGCCGGGACAGAAAAGAGACCCAGTACCTC. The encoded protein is CASSRRDRKETQYL.

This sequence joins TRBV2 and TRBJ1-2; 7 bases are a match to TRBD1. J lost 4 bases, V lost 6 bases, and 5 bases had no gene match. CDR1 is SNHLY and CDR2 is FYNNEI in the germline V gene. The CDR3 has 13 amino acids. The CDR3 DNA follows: TGTGCCAGCAGGGAGGGACAGTTCTATGGCTACACCTTC. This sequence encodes CASREGQFYGYTF.

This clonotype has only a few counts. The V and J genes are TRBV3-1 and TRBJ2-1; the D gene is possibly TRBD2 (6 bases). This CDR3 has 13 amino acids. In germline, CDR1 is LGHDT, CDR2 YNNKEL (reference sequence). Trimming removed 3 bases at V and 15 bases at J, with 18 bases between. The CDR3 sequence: CASSHREAQWAFF. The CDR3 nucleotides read TGTGCCAGCAGCCATAGGGAGGCCCAGTGGGCGTTCTTC.

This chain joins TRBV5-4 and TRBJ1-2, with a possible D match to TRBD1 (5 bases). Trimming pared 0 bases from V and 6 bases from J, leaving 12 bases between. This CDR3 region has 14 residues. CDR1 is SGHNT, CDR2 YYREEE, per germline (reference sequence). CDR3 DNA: TGTGCCAGCAGCTTGGTCTCAGGGAATGATGGCTACACCTTC. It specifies CASSLVSGNDGYTF.

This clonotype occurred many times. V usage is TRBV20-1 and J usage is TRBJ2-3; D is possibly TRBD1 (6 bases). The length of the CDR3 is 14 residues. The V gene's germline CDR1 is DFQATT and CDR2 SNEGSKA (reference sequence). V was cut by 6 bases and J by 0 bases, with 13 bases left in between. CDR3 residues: CSAAGELSTDTQYF. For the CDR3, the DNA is TGCAGTGCGGCAGGGGAACTGAGCACAGATACGCAGTATTTT.

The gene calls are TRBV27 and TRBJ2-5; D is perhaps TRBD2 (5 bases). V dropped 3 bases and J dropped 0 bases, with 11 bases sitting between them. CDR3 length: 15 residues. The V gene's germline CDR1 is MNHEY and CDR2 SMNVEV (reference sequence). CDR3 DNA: TGTGCCAGCAGTTTGGTCGGGATACACCAAGAGACCCAGTACTTC. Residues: CASSLVGIHQETQYF.

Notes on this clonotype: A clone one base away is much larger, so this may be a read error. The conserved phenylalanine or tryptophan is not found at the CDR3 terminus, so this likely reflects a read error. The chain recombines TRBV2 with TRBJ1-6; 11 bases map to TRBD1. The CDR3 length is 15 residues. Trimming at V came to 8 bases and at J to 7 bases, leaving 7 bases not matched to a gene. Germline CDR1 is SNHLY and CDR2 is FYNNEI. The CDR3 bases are TGTGCCAGCGACGGACAGGGGGCAGAGAATTCACCCCTCCACCTT. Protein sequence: CASDGQGAENSPLHL.

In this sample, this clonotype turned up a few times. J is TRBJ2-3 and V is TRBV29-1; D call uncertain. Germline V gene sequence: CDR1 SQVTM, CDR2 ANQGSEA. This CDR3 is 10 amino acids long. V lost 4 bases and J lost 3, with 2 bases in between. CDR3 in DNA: TGCAGCGTTGGAACAGATACGCAGTATTTT. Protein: CSVGTDTQYF.

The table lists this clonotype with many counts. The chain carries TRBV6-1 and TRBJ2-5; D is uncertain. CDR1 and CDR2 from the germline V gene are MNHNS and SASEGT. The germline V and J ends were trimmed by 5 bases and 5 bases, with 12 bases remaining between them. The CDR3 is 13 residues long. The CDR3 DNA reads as TGTGCCAGCAGTTTTCGACGAGCGGAGACCCAGTACTTC. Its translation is CASSFRRAETQYF.

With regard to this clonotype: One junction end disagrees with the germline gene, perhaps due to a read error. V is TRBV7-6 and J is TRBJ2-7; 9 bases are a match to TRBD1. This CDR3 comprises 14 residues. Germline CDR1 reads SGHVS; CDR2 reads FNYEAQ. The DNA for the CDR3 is TGTGCCAGCAGCATCGGACAGGGGAAGTACGAGCAGCACTTC. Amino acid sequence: CASSIGQGKYEQHF.

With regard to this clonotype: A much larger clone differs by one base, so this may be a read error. CDR3 sequence reads: CASSFRGTPYNEQFF. For the CDR3, the DNA is TGTGCCAGCAGTTTTAGGGGTACCCCGTACAATGAGCAGTTCTTC. J is TRBJ2-1 and V is TRBV28, with a tentative D call TRBD1 (5 bases). Germline V gene data show CDR1 as MDHEN and CDR2 as SYDVKM. V lost 3 bases to trimming and J lost 4 bases, with 13 bases between them. This CDR3 has 15 residues.

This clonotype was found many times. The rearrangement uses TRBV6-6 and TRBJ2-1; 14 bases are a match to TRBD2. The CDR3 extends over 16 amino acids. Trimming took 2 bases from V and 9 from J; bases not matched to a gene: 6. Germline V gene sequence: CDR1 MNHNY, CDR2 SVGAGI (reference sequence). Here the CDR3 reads CASSYAGTSGSGEQFF. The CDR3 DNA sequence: TGTGCCAGCAGTTACGCCGGGACTAGCGGGAGTGGTGAGCAGTTCTTC.

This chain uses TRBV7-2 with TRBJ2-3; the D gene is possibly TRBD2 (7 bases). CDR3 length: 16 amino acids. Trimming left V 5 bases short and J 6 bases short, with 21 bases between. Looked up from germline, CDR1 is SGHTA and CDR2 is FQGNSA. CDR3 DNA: TGTGCCAGCAGCCCCTGGGCTAGGGGGGGCTACGATACGCAGTATTTT. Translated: CASSPWARGGYDTQYF.

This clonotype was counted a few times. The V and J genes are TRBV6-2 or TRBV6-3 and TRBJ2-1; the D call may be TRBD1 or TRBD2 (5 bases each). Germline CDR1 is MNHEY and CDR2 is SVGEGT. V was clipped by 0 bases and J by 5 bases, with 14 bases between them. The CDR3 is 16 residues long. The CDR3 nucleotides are TGTGCCAGCAGTTACTCGCCAGGGAGAAACCACAATGAGCAGTTCTTC. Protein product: CASSYSPGRNHNEQFF.